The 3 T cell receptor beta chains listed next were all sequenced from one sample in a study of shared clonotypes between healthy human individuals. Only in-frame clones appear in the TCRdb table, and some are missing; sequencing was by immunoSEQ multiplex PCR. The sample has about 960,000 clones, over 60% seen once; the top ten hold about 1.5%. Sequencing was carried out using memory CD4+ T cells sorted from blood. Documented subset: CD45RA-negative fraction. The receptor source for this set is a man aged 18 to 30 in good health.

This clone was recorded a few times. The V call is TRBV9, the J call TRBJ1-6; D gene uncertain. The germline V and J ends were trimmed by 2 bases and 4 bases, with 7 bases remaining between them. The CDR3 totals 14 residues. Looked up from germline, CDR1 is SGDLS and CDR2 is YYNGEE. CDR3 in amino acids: CASSVMAYNSPLHF. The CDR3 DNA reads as TGTGCCAGCAGCGTGATGGCATATAATTCACCCCTCCACTTT.

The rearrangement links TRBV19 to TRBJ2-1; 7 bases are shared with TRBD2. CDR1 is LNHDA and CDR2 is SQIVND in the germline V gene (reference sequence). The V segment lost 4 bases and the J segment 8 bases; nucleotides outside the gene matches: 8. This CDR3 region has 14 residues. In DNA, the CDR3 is TGTGCCAGTAGTAGCAGGACTAGAGGTCATGAGCAGTTCTTC. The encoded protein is CASSSRTRGHEQFF.

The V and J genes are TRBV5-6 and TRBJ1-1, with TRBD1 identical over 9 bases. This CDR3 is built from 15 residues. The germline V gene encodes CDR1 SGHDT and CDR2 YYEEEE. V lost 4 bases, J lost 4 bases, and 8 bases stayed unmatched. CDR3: CASSIRTGVLTEAFF. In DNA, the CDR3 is TGTGCCAGCAGCATCCGGACAGGGGTCCTCACTGAAGCTTTCTTT.